This T cell receptor (beta chain) was recorded in a study of OX40 agonist ivuxolimab in advanced cancers. The study, taken as a whole, reports: Dose levels from 0.1 to 3.0 mg/kg saw CD4+ and CD8+ blood T cells expand clonally by week 6.

From germline, CDR1 is PRHDT and CDR2 FYEKMQ (reference sequence). The length of the CDR3 is 15 residues. Between the trimmed V and J ends, which lost 5 bases and 9 bases, there was a span of 23 bases. The repertoire was sequenced with immunoSEQ multiplex PCR; TCRdb's copy has only in-frame clones and lacks some. The repertoire has tens of thousands of clones, 82% of them found once; the top ten carry more than 5.5%. Sampled blood was obtained at baseline, cycle 4 day 1, and cycle 7 day 1. A remark on this clone: Its specificity is unknown.

The chain carries TRBV13 and TRBJ2-7; unclear D gene. The receptor was derived from an adult with an advanced solid tumor such as melanoma, head and neck, liver or kidney cancer. The sequencing used CD4+ or CD8+ T cells sorted from blood, collected in a trial of the OX40 agonist ivuxolimab. CDR3: CASSPPGGPPGGQYF. The DNA for the CDR3 is TGTGCCAGCAGCCCCCCTGGCGGACCCCCAGGTGGGCAGTACTTC.